This TCR beta chain was captured by sequencing in a study of identical twins. Study conclusions and caveats: In cord blood, abundant beta clonotypes had fewer insertions; memory showed no trend. Out-of-frame TCR alpha sharing observed in monozygotic twins exceeded model estimates.

The CDR3 sequence is 14 residues long. CDR1 and CDR2 from the germline V gene are MNHEY and SMNVEV (reference sequence). With 3 bases removed from V and 2 bases from J, the gap between germline ends came to 8 bases. TCRdb re-analysed the 5' RACE reads in MiXCR, keeping a single row per CDR3 protein. Among approximately 590,000 distinct CDR3 sequences listed, approximately 9.6% were seen once. The table lists this clonotype with a few counts. Its specificity is unknown. The data were also submitted as part of a second study, on yellow fever vaccine responses in identical twins.

The receptor comes from a woman aged 18-29 years in good health. This rearrangement joins TRBV27 to TRBJ2-1; D unclear. The sequencing sample was made of PBMCs. The CDR3 nucleotides are TGTGCCAGCAGTTTCCCCGACACCTACAATGAGCAGTTCTTC. It translates to CASSFPDTYNEQFF.